This T cell receptor (beta chain) was recorded in a study of CD8 T cells in Susac syndrome. Peripheral blood CD8+ and CD4+ T cells were profiled by TCR beta sequencing. Reverse transcription of about 0.45 to 1 ug RNA was carried out with random hexamers. TCRdb passed the immunoSEQ multiplex PCR reads through MiXCR, listing each CDR3 protein once. The table lists about 150,000 distinct CDR3 sequences, approximately 93% of them singletons. V was shortened by 8 bases and J by 6 bases, with 11 bases between the two germline ends. This CDR3 spans 11 amino acids. Germline V lookup: CDR1 KGHSH, CDR2 LQKENI. The chain combines TRBV18 with TRBJ2-7; D may correspond to TRBD1 or TRBD2 (5 bases each). The sequencing input was CD4+ T cells from PBMCs. This receptor was identified in a human donor in good health. CDR3 bases: TGTGCCAGCACGGGGCTAGCCGAGCAGTACTTC. Amino acids: CASTGLAEQYF.